The 2 T cell receptor beta chains listed next were all sequenced from one sample in a study of T cell responses to AZD1222 COVID-19 vaccine. Generated by immunoSEQ multiplex PCR, the TCRdb table keeps only in-frame clones and is missing some. The top ten hold roughly 1.2% of the sample, which has 150,000 to 200,000 clones, approximately 90% seen once. This specimen consisted of peripheral blood, obtained 28 days after the second AZD1222 dose. Receptors originate from an adult who received the AZD1222 COVID-19 vaccine.

The chain combines TRBV10-1 with TRBJ2-3, with 8 bases matching TRBD2. This CDR3 contains 15 residues. The germline CDR1 and CDR2 sequences are WNHNN and SYGVQD (reference sequence). V shed 2 bases, J shed 2 bases, and the junction held 3 bases outside the gene matches. The CDR3 DNA reads as TGCGCCAGCAGTGAGCGAGCGGGAGACACAGATACGCAGTATTTT. It specifies CASSERAGDTDTQYF.

V usage is TRBV7-8 and J usage is TRBJ1-6; 7 bases align to TRBD1. The CDR3 length is 14 residues. V was clipped by 2 bases and J by 10 bases; unmatched bases: 5. Per the germline V gene, CDR1 is SGHVS and CDR2 is FQNEAQ. The CDR3 sequence is CASSLLQGQSPLHF. CDR3 sequence (DNA): TGTGCCAGCAGCTTATTACAGGGGCAATCACCCCTCCACTTT.